This note documents a single TCR beta chain sequence. Sequenced by immunoSEQ multiplex PCR; TCRdb stores in-frame clones only, minus some. Of roughly 60,000 clones in the sample, over 80% were seen once. CDR3 length: 15 amino acids. The V and J ends lost 2 bases and 10 bases respectively, with 15 bases between them. Germline CDR1 is MGHRA and CDR2 is YSYEKL. This entry comes from a study of OX40 agonist ivuxolimab in advanced cancers. Here the sequenced sample was CD4+ or CD8+ T cells sorted from blood, taken in a trial of the OX40 agonist ivuxolimab. The TCR was taken from an adult with an advanced solid tumor such as melanoma, head and neck, liver or kidney cancer. V gene TRBV4-1 combines with J gene TRBJ1-6; a possible D gene is TRBD1 (6 bases). The DNA for the CDR3 is TGCGCCAGCAGCCAAACGACAGGCCGGCACTCACCCCTCCACTTT. Encoded protein: CASSQTTGRHSPLHF.